The 32 T cell receptor beta chains listed next were all sequenced from one sample in a study of blood T cells in healthy people across ages. Alongside a J-beta primer mix, a sample-barcoded 5' primer served in a second PCR lasting roughly 7 to 12 cycles. TCRdb re-called the 5' RACE reads through MiXCR, storing one row per CDR3 protein. The repertoire holds hundreds of thousands of distinct CDR3 sequences, with around three fifths as singletons. Sequences were obtained from blood. Receptors were obtained from a man aged 35 to 55 in good health.

The V and J genes are TRBV20-1 and TRBJ1-2, with a possible D match to TRBD1 (6 bases). The CDR3 runs 15 residues. Trimming shortened V by 6 bases and J by 3 bases, and 20 bases separated the two germline ends. CDR1 is DFQATT, CDR2 SNEGSKA, per germline (reference sequence). The CDR3 here is CSATTGMGVHYGYTF. CDR3 DNA sequence: TGCAGTGCCACAACAGGGATGGGGGTTCACTATGGCTACACCTTC.

This chain uses TRBV29-1 with TRBJ2-7; D perhaps matches TRBD1 (6 bases). Germline V gene sequence: CDR1 SQVTM, CDR2 ANQGSEA. The CDR3 is 14 residues long. With 7 bases removed from V and 0 bases from J, the gap between germline ends came to 16 bases. The CDR3 is CSAVDRHHSYEQYF. The CDR3 DNA follows: TGCAGCGCCGTCGACAGGCATCACTCCTACGAGCAGTACTTC.

The chain recombines TRBV4-3 with TRBJ2-6; possible D gene TRBD1, 6 bases. Per germline, CDR1 LGHNA and CDR2 YSLEER. The CDR3 consists of 18 residues. The ends were cut back, 2 bases at V and 0 bases at J, with 14 bases in the middle. CDR3 sequence: CASSQWDTGRSGANVLTF. The CDR3 region has the DNA TGCGCCAGCAGCCAATGGGACACTGGACGCTCTGGGGCCAACGTCCTGACTTTC.

This clonotype was detected only once. The CDR3 DNA is TGTGCCAGCAGTGACCGGGGTGGGTGGCCGTACTTC. Its protein product is CASSDRGGWPYF. The chain joins TRBV12-3 or TRBV12-4 to TRBJ2-4, with a weak D call TRBD2 (5 bases). V was trimmed by 5 bases and J by 15 bases, leaving 17 bases between them. CDR3 length: 12 residues.

The genes are TRBV5-1 and TRBJ2-5; D is unresolved. The CDR3 loop spans 14 amino acids. The V gene's germline CDR1 is SGHRS and CDR2 YFSETQ. Deletions cut 0 bases from V and 11 bases from J, with 17 bases between. The DNA of the CDR3 is TGCGCCAGCAGCTTGGCCGGTAGGGCCAATGAGCAGTACTTC. It is translated as CASSLAGRANEQYF.

This clonotype appeared once. This rearrangement joins TRBV27 to TRBJ2-5, with 12 nucleotides matching TRBD2. Germline V gives CDR1 MNHEY, CDR2 SMNVEV (reference sequence). The CDR3 totals 16 residues. V shed 5 bases and J 7 bases; nucleotides not matched to a gene: 11. This CDR3 reads CASSLRLAGEGGTQYF. The CDR3 nucleotides read TGTGCCAGCAGTCTTAGACTAGCGGGGGAGGGGGGGACCCAGTACTTC.

This chain connects TRBV29-1 to TRBJ2-5, with 9 bases that match TRBD2. The tail of the sequence fits TRBJ2-7 better, so the J call may be wrong. There are 13 residues in the CDR3. Germline CDR1 reads SQVTM; CDR2 reads ANQGSEA. This CDR3 reads CSVPKRGVYEQYF. As DNA, the CDR3 is TGCAGCGTCCCGAAGCGGGGGGTCTACGAGCAGTACTTC.

Here the CDR3 DNA reads TGTGCCAGCAGCCAAGATCTCCAGGGGTACTACGAGCAGTACTTC. This encodes CASSQDLQGYYEQYF. The gene calls are TRBV4-2 and TRBJ2-7; tentatively, D is TRBD1 (6 bases). CDR1 and CDR2 (germline): LGHNA, YNFKEQ. Deletions cut 0 bases from V and 3 bases from J, with 12 bases between. This CDR3 is built from 15 residues.

This CDR3 is CASSLTGAYEAFF. The CDR3 DNA reads as TGTGCCAGCAGCCTGACAGGGGCCTATGAAGCTTTCTTT. V usage is TRBV27 and J usage is TRBJ1-1; 8 bases align to TRBD1. This CDR3 region has 13 residues. The J segment lost 7 bases and the V segment lost 6 bases, leaving 7 bases of the junction unmatched. Germline V gene data show CDR1 as MNHEY and CDR2 as SMNVEV (reference sequence).

This chain links TRBV12-3 or TRBV12-4 with TRBJ2-5; the D gene is possibly TRBD2 (5 bases). CDR3 length: 14 residues. Trimming took 6 bases from V and 5 from J, leaving 16 bases between them. The CDR3 region is CASRPGETKETQYF. CDR3 DNA sequence: TGTGCCAGCAGGCCTGGGGAGACCAAGGAGACCCAGTACTTC.

This clonotype was seen a few times. This chain joins TRBV29-1 and TRBJ2-5; 8 nucleotides match TRBD2. This CDR3 has 15 amino acids. J lost 2 bases, V lost 0 bases, and 5 bases had no gene match. Germline lookup yields CDR1 SQVTM and CDR2 ANQGSEA. CDR3 region: CSVEDQRGGQETQYF. The CDR3 DNA reads as TGCAGCGTTGAAGATCAACGGGGGGGACAAGAGACCCAGTACTTC. The full variable domain, in which reference TRBV29-1 and TRBJ2-5 provide the parts outside the CDR3, is SAVISQKPSRDICQRGTSLTIQCQVDSQVTMMFWYRQQPGQSLTLIATANQGSEATYESGFVIDKFPISRPNLTFSTLTVSNMSPEDSSIYLCSVEDQRGGQETQYFGPGTRLLVL.

The chain joins TRBV10-3 to TRBJ2-5; TRBD2 matches at 10 bases. The germline CDR1 and CDR2 sequences are ENHRY and SYGVKD. This CDR3 contains 14 residues. J was trimmed by 1 base and V by 4 bases; bases with no gene match: 0. DNA of the CDR3: TGTGCCATCAGTGGGACTAGCGGCCAAGAGACCCAGTACTTC. It encodes CAISGTSGQETQYF.

This clonotype occurred a few times. The gene calls are TRBV28 and TRBJ2-7; D possibly corresponds to TRBD2 (6 bases). V shed 6 bases and J shed 4 bases, with 13 bases lying between them. This CDR3 has 13 residues. Germline V gene sequence: CDR1 MDHEN, CDR2 SYDVKM. The CDR3, as DNA: TGTGCCAGCAGGAGCCGGGACTTATACGAGCAGTACTTC. Translating it yields CASRSRDLYEQYF.

This chain links TRBV11-2 with TRBJ1-5; D might be TRBD1 (6 bases). This CDR3 is built from 14 residues. The germline CDR1 and CDR2 sequences are SGHAT and FQNNGV. Trimming stripped 0 bases from V and 9 bases from J, with 12 bases between. The DNA of the CDR3 is TGTGCCAGCAGCTTAGACAGGGGCCTGAGGCCCCAGCATTTT. Amino acid sequence: CASSLDRGLRPQHF.

The V call is TRBV5-1, the J call TRBJ2-3, with 10 bases lining up with TRBD2. This CDR3 has 17 residues. Germline CDR1 and CDR2: SGHRS and YFSETQ. After removal of 3 bases from V and 2 bases from J, the junction contained 9 bases not matched to a gene. DNA for the CDR3: TGCGCCAGCAGCTCGACCCATAGCGGGGGGTCCACAGATACGCAGTATTTT. Translating gives CASSSTHSGGSTDTQYF.

This clonotype was seen more than once but under ten times. This rearrangement joins TRBV10-3 to TRBJ2-7; the D is unclear. Deletions cut 0 bases from V and 0 bases from J, with 15 bases between. Germline V gene lookup returns CDR1 ENHRY and CDR2 SYGVKD. The CDR3 has 17 amino acids. CDR3 sequence: CAISESPQAPASYEQYF. CDR3 sequence (DNA): TGTGCCATCAGTGAGTCTCCTCAAGCGCCAGCCTCCTACGAGCAGTACTTC.

This clonotype was seen ten or more times. CDR3 sequence (DNA): TGCAGTGCTCTACGGGACAGCAGTCCGACCTACGAGCAGTACTTC. Amino acids: CSALRDSSPTYEQYF. The chain combines TRBV20-1 with TRBJ2-7; 7 nucleotides agree with TRBD1. V shed 5 bases, J shed 2 bases, and the junction held 12 bases outside the gene matches. Germline-derived CDR1 and CDR2 are DFQATT and SNEGSKA (reference sequence). The CDR3 totals 15 residues.

The chain is built from TRBV6-2 or TRBV6-3 and TRBJ1-1; no firm D call. The V and J ends lost 2 bases and 6 bases respectively, with 19 bases between them. Looked up from germline, CDR1 is MNHEY and CDR2 is SVGEGT. CDR3 size: 16 residues. This chain's CDR3 is CASSYQVGSPDAEAFF. In DNA, the CDR3 is TGTGCCAGCAGTTACCAAGTGGGAAGCCCCGACGCTGAAGCTTTCTTT.

This clonotype has a single count. The rearrangement links TRBV3-1 to TRBJ1-6, with D maybe TRBD1 (5 bases). The CDR3 loop spans 13 amino acids. Between the trimmed V and J ends, which lost 6 bases and 7 bases, there was a span of 10 bases. Germline V gene lookup returns CDR1 LGHDT and CDR2 YNNKEL (reference sequence). The CDR3 region has the DNA TGTGCCAGCAGAGTCGGGGGGAATTCACCCCTCCACTTT. It is translated as CASRVGGNSPLHF.

This clonotype was seen only a few times. This chain links TRBV29-1 with TRBJ2-3; D unclear. This CDR3 spans 11 amino acids. Germline V gives CDR1 SQVTM, CDR2 ANQGSEA. V was cut by 6 bases and J by 3 bases, with 7 bases left in between. In DNA, the CDR3 is TGCAGCGTCGATGAAACAGATACGCAGTATTTT. Translation: CSVDETDTQYF.

The rearrangement joins TRBV2 to TRBJ1-1; D might be TRBD1 (6 bases). Trimming took 6 bases from V and 2 from J, leaving 7 bases between them. Germline CDR1 SNHLY, CDR2 FYNNEI. CDR3 size: 12 residues. This CDR3 reads CASRDSNTEAFF. The CDR3 nucleotides are TGTGCCAGCAGGGACAGCAACACTGAAGCTTTCTTT.

The rearrangement joins TRBV28 to TRBJ2-7; no firm D call. With 3 bases removed from V and 0 bases from J, the gap between germline ends came to 12 bases. The CDR3 totals 15 residues. CDR1 is MDHEN and CDR2 is SYDVKM in the germline V gene. This CDR3 reads CASSFSRISSYEQYF. The CDR3 nucleotides read TGTGCCAGCAGTTTCTCAAGGATAAGCTCCTACGAGCAGTACTTC.

The gene calls are TRBV12-5 and TRBJ2-1; 13 bases fit TRBD2. Germline V gene lookup returns CDR1 LGHNT and CDR2 FRNRAP. The V and J ends lost 0 bases and 4 bases, in that order; junction bases with no gene match: 9. The CDR3 has 19 amino acids. The CDR3 DNA reads TGTGCTAGTGGTTTGGTACGACTAGCGGGAGGACCCCGTTACAATGAGCAGTTCTTC. It specifies CASGLVRLAGGPRYNEQFF.

The genes are TRBV9 and TRBJ2-4; D is undetermined. Germline loops: CDR1 SGDLS, CDR2 YYNGEE. The V and J ends lost 0 bases and 8 bases respectively, with 12 bases between them. The CDR3 runs 14 residues. The CDR3 is CASSVAPNGDIQYF. Here the CDR3 DNA reads TGTGCCAGCAGCGTAGCCCCAAATGGGGACATTCAGTACTTC.

This clonotype was counted ten times or more. The chain carries TRBV6-5 and TRBJ2-5, with TRBD2 identical over 10 bases. With 4 bases clipped from V and 3 bases from J, the junction kept 2 bases outside the gene matches. The CDR3 length is 14 residues. Germline lookup yields CDR1 MNHEY and CDR2 SVGAGI. In DNA, the CDR3 is TGTGCCAGCAGTTTCGGACTAGCGGAAGAGACCCAGTACTTC. Encoded protein: CASSFGLAEETQYF.

The gene calls are TRBV7-6 and TRBJ2-7; unclear D gene. V gave up 4 bases and J gave up 8 bases, with 9 bases separating them. Germline V gives CDR1 SGHVS, CDR2 FNYEAQ. CDR3 size: 11 residues. CDR3 region: CASSSDGQQYF. In nucleotides, the CDR3 is TGTGCCAGCAGCTCGGACGGACAGCAGTACTTC.

The chain carries TRBV20-1 and TRBJ2-7; D call uncertain. This CDR3 contains 15 residues. Germline loops: CDR1 DFQATT, CDR2 SNEGSKA (reference sequence). The V end was cut by 1 base, the J end by 7 bases, with 20 bases between. The CDR3 sequence is CSARGLNNRYNEQYF. CDR3 coding DNA: TGCAGTGCTAGAGGTCTCAATAACCGGTACAATGAGCAGTACTTC.

The gene calls are TRBV9 and TRBJ1-2, with D perhaps matching TRBD1 (6 bases). CDR1 is SGDLS, CDR2 YYNGEE, per germline. V lost 0 bases and J lost 7, with 19 bases in between. This CDR3 has 16 amino acids. In DNA, the CDR3 is TGTGCCAGCAGCGTAGCCGCTGGGGGGGCTGCGGCTGGCTACACCTTC. Its translation: CASSVAAGGAAAGYTF.

This chain joins TRBV18 and TRBJ2-5; 9 nucleotides line up with TRBD1. The ends lost 3 bases at V and 0 bases at J; junction bases unmatched: 5. Germline loops: CDR1 KGHSH, CDR2 LQKENI. The CDR3 sequence is 16 residues long. Here the CDR3 reads CASSPLGQGYQETQYF. CDR3 coding DNA: TGTGCCAGCTCACCTCTAGGACAGGGGTACCAAGAGACCCAGTACTTC.

This clonotype was recorded only once. The J gene is TRBJ2-1, the V gene TRBV5-4; D is possibly TRBD2 (6 bases). Trimming shortened V by 0 bases and J by 0 bases, and 28 bases separated the two germline ends. Germline V gene data show CDR1 as SGHNT and CDR2 as YYREEE (reference sequence). The CDR3 runs to 22 residues. As DNA, the CDR3 is TGTGCCAGCAGCTTGGCGACTGCCCCCGGCAGGGTGGGAGGAAGCTCCTACAATGAGCAGTTCTTC. Protein product: CASSLATAPGRVGGSSYNEQFF.

V gene TRBV4-2 combines with J gene TRBJ2-3; 11 nucleotides agree with TRBD2. CDR3 size: 18 residues. The germline gives CDR1 LGHNA, CDR2 YNFKEQ. V shed 0 bases and J 3 bases; nucleotides not matched to a gene: 8. CDR3 nucleotides: TGTGCCAGCAGCCAAGAACTCGGCTCTAGCGGGGGGACAGATACGCAGTATTTT. Its protein is CASSQELGSSGGTDTQYF.

CDR3 in DNA: TGCAGTGCTAGAATAGGGACGATATATAATTCACCCCTCCACTTT. Its protein product is CSARIGTIYNSPLHF. This chain joins TRBV20-1 and TRBJ1-6, with D possibly matching TRBD1 (5 bases). CDR1 and CDR2 from the germline V gene are DFQATT and SNEGSKA (reference sequence). The CDR3 runs 15 residues. Trimming removed 2 bases from V and 4 bases from J, with 12 bases in between.